This T cell receptor (beta chain) was obtained from a study of cytomegalovirus exposure and HLA in healthy donors. The study's findings and limits: A classifier reportedly called cytomegalovirus status with high sensitivity and specificity. The listing of 150 or so TCR beta chains classed them as cytomegalovirus-associated. In an earlier analysis, in approximately 570 donors, most V segments appeared productive either ~87% or ~30% of the time. A link between a missense DCLRE1C variant and TCR beta V- and J-gene trimming emerged from a later analysis.

It was with 60 Vbeta and 13 Jbeta primers that the PCR ran. Some clones are missing from TCRdb's copy, which holds only in-frame ones; the method was immunoSEQ multiplex PCR. Of 100,000 to 150,000 clones listed, about four fifths were seen once; the top ten hold over 3%. With regard to this clone: Its antigen remains unidentified.

Germline CDR1 reads MDHEN; CDR2 reads SYDVKM. The CDR3 runs 15 residues. Trimming stripped 2 bases from V and 1 base from J, with 10 bases between. The sample was PBMCs. The sequence came from a woman between 35 and 50 years old in good health and CMV-seropositive. The rearrangement uses TRBV28 and TRBJ2-3; D is perhaps TRBD1 (6 bases). The CDR3 DNA reads TGTGCCAGCAGTTTAGGCAGGGGAGGCACAGATACGCAGTATTTT. Translation: CASSLGRGGTDTQYF.